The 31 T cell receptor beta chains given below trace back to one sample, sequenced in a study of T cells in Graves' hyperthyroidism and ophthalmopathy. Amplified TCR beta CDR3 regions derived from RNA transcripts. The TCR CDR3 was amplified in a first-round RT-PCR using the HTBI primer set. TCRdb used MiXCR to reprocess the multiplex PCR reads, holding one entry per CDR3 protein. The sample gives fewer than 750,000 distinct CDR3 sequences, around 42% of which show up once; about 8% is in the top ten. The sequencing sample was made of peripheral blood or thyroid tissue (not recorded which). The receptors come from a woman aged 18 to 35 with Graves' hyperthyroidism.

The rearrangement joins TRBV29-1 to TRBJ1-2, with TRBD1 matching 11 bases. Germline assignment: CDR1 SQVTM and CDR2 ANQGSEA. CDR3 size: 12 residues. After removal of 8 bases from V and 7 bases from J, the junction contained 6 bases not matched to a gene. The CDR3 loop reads CSSDRGLFGYTF. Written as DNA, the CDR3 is TGCAGCTCGGACAGGGGGCTTTTTGGCTACACCTTC.

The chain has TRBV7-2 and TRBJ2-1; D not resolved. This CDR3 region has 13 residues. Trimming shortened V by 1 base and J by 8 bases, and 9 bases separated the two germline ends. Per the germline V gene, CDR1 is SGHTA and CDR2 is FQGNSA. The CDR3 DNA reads TGTGCCAGCAGCTTAGTTTCCTTTTATGAGCAGTTCTTC. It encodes CASSLVSFYEQFF.

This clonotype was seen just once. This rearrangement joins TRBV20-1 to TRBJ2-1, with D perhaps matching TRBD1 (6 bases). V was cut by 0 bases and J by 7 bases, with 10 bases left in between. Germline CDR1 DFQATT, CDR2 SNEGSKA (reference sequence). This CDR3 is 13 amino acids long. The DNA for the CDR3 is TGCAGTGCTAGAGATTACAGGGTGAATGAGCAGTTCTTC. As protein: CSARDYRVNEQFF.

The CDR3 bases are TGTGCCACCGCAGTAAACAATGAGCAGTTCTTC. Translating gives CATAVNNEQFF. The chain uses TRBV7-9 and TRBJ2-7, with D unclear. The J call may be incorrect, as the DNA end agrees better with TRBJ2-1. This CDR3 region has 11 residues. Germline V gives CDR1 SEHNR, CDR2 FQNEAQ (reference sequence).

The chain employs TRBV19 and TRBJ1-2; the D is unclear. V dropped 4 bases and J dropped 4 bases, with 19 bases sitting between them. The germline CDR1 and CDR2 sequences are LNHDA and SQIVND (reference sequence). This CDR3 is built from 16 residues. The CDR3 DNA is TGTGCCAGTAGTAAAGGGATCGACTCTGGATTCTATGGCTACACCTTC. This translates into CASSKGIDSGFYGYTF.

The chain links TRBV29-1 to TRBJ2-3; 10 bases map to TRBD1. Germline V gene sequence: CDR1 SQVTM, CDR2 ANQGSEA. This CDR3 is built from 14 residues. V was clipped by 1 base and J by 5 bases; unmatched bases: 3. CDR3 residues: CSVEGQGALDTQYF. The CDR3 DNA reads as TGCAGCGTTGAAGGACAGGGGGCCTTAGATACGCAGTATTTT.

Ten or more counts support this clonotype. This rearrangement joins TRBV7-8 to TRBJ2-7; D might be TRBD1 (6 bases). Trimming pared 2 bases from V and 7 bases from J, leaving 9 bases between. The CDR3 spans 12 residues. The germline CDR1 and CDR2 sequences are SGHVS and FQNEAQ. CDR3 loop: CASSLQGWEQYF. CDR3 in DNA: TGTGCCAGCAGCTTACAGGGGTGGGAGCAGTACTTC.

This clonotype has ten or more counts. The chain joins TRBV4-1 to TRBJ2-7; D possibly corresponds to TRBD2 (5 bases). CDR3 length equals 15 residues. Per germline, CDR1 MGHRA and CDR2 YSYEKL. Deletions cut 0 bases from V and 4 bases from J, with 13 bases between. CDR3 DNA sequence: TGCGCCAGCAGCCAAGATGAGGGCGTAGGATACGAGCAGTACTTC. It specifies CASSQDEGVGYEQYF.

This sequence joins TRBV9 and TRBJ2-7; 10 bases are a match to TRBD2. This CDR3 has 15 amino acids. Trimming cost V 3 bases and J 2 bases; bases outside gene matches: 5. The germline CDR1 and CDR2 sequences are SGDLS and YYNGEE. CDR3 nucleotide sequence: TGTGCCAGCAGCGCCACAGCGGGAGGGCCCTACGAGCAGTACTTC. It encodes CASSATAGGPYEQYF. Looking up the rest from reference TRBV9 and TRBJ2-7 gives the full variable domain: DSGVTQTPKHLITATGQRVTLRCSPRSGDLSVYWYQQSLDQGLQFLIQYYNGEERAKGNILERFSAQQFPDLHSELNLSSLELGDSALYFCASSATAGGPYEQYFGPGTRLTVT.

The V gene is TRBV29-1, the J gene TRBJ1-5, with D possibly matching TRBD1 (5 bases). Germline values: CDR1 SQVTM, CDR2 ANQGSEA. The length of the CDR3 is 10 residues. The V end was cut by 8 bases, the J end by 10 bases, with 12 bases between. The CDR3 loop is CSSTGVPQHF. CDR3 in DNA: TGCAGCTCCACGGGGGTCCCCCAGCATTTT.

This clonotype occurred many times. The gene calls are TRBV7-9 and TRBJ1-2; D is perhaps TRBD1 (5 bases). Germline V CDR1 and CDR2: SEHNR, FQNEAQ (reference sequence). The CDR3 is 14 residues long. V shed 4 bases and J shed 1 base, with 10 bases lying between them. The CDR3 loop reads CASSSPGVNYGYTF. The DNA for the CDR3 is TGTGCCAGCAGCTCTCCGGGGGTTAACTATGGCTACACCTTC.

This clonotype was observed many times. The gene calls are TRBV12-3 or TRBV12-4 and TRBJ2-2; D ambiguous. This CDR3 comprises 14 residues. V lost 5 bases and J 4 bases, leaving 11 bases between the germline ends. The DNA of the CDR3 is TGTGCCAGCAGTCCCTCCTTTGTCACCGGGGAGCTGTTTTTT. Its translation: CASSPSFVTGELFF.

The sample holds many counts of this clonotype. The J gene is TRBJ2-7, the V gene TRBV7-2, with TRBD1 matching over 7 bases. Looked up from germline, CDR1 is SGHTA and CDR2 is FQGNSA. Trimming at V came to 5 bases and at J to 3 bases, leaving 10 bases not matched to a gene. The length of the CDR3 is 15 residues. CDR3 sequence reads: CASSPPDRIYYEQYF. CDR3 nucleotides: TGTGCCAGCAGCCCACCGGACAGGATTTACTACGAGCAGTACTTC.

DNA for the CDR3: TGCAGCAGCCAAGGTAGCGGGGCGTACGGAGAGACCCAGTACTTC. Translated: CSSQGSGAYGETQYF. The V gene is TRBV29-1, the J gene TRBJ2-5; TRBD2 aligns across 8 bases. This CDR3 region has 15 residues. CDR1 is SQVTM, CDR2 ANQGSEA, per germline. Trimming took 8 bases from V and 4 from J; bases not matched to a gene: 15.

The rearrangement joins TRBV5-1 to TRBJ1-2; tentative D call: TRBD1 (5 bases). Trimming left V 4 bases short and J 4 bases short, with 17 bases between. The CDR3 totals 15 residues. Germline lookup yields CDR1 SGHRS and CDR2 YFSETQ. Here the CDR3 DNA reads TGCGCCAGCAGCCCCAGTGACAGTTCCCGCTATGGCTACACCTTC. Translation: CASSPSDSSRYGYTF.

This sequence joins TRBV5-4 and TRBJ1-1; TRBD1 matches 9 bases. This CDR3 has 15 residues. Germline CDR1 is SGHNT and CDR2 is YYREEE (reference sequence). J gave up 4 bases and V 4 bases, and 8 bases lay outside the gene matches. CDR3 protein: CASSVPGQGGTEAFF. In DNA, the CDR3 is TGTGCCAGCAGCGTACCGGGACAGGGCGGCACTGAAGCTTTCTTT.

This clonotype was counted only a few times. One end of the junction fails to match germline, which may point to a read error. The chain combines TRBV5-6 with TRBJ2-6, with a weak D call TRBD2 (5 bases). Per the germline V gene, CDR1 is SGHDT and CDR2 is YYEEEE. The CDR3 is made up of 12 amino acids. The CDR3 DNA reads TGTGCCAGCAGCTTCGGGGACAACGTCCTGACTTTC. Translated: CASSFGDNVLTF. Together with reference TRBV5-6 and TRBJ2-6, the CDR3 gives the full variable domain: DAGVTQSPTHLIKTRGQQVTLRCSPKSGHDTVSWYQQALGQGPQFIFQYYEEEERQRGNFPDRFSGHQFPNYSSELNVNALLLGDSALYLCASSFGDNVLTFGAGSRLTVL.

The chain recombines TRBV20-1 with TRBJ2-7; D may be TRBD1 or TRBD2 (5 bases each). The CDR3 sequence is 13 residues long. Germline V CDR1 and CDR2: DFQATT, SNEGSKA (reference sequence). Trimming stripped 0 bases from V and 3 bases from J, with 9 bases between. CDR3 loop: CSAREGTHYEQYF. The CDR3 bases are TGCAGTGCTAGAGAAGGGACCCACTACGAGCAGTACTTC.

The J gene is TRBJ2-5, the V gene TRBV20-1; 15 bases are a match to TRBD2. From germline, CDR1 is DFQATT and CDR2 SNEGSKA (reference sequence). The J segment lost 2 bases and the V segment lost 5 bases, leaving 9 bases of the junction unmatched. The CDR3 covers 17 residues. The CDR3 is CSASRRTSGRGQETQYF. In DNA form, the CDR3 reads TGCAGTGCTTCTCGCCGGACTAGCGGGAGGGGGCAAGAGACCCAGTACTTC.

CDR3 loop: CASSPDRGQGNTEAFF. CDR3 DNA sequence: TGTGCCAGCAGTCCCGACAGGGGGCAAGGGAACACTGAAGCTTTCTTT. The V gene is TRBV28, the J gene TRBJ1-1, with 10 bases that match TRBD1. CDR1 is MDHEN, CDR2 SYDVKM, per germline. V trimming: 5 bases; J trimming: 1 base; junction bases outside the gene matches: 7. This CDR3 region has 16 residues.

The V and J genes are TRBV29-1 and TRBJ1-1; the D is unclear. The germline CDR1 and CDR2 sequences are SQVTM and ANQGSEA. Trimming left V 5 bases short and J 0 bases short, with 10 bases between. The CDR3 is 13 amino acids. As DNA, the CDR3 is TGCAGCGTTTGGAGTGGGATGAACACTGAAGCTTTCTTT. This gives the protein CSVWSGMNTEAFF. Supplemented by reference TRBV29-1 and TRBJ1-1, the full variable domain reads SAVISQKPSRDICQRGTSLTIQCQVDSQVTMMFWYRQQPGQSLTLIATANQGSEATYESGFVIDKFPISRPNLTFSTLTVSNMSPEDSSIYLCSVWSGMNTEAFFGQGTRLTVV.

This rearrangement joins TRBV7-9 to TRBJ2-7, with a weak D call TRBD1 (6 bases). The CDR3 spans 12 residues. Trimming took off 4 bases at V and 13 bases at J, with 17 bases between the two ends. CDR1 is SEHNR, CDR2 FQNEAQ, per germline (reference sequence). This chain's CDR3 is CASSSGTTVRYF. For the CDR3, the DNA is TGTGCCAGCAGCTCCGGGACAACCGTTCGTTACTTC. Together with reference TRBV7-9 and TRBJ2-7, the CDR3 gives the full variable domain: DTGVSQNPRHKITKRGQNVTFRCDPISEHNRLYWYRQTLGQGPEFLTYFQNEAQLEKSRLLSDRFSAERPKGSFSTLEIQRTEQGDSAMYLCASSSGTTVRYFGPGTRLTVT.

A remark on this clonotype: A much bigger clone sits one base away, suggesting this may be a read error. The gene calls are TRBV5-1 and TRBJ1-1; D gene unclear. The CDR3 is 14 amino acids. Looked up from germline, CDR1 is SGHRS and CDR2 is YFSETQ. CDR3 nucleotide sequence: TGCGCCAGCAGCTTGTCTTTGGCGGTCACTGAAGCTCTCTTT. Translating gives CASSLSLAVTEALF.

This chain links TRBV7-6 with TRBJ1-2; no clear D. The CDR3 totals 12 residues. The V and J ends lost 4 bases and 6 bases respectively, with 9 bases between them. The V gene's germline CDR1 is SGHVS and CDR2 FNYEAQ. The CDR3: CASSSGSDGYTF. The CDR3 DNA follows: TGTGCCAGCAGCTCTGGGAGCGATGGCTACACCTTC.

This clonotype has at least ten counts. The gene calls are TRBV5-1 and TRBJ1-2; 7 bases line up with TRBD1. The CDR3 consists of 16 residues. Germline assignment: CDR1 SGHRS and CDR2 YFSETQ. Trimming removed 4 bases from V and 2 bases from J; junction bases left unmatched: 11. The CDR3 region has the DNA TGCGCCAGCAGCGGGTCCGGGACAGTCATCAACTATGGCTACACCTTC. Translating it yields CASSGSGTVINYGYTF.

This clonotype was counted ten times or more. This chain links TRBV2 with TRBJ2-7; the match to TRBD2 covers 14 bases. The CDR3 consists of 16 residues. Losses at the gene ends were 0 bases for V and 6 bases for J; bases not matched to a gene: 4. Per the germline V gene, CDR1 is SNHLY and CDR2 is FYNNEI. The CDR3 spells CASSEAPGTSGSEQYF. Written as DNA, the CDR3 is TGTGCCAGCAGTGAAGCCCCCGGGACTAGCGGGAGCGAGCAGTACTTC.

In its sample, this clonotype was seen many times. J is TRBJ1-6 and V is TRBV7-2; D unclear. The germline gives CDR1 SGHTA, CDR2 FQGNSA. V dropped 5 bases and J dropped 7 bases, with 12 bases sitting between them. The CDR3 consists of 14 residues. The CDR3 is CASSALRGNSPLHF. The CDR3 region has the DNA TGTGCCAGCAGCGCTTTACGGGGAAATTCACCCCTCCACTTT.

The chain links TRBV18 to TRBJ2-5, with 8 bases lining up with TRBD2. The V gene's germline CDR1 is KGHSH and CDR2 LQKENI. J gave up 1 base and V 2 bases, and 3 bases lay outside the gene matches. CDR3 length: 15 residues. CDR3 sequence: CASSPETSGQETQYF. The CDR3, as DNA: TGTGCCAGCTCACCAGAAACTAGCGGCCAAGAGACCCAGTACTTC.

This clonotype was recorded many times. Written as DNA, the CDR3 is TGTGCCAGCAAGGGACAGGGCTACGAGCAGTACTTC. This sequence encodes CASKGQGYEQYF. The chain joins TRBV2 to TRBJ2-7, with TRBD1 identical over 9 bases. Germline CDR1 and CDR2: SNHLY and FYNNEI. The ends lost 7 bases at V and 3 bases at J; junction bases unmatched: 1. CDR3 length equals 12 residues.

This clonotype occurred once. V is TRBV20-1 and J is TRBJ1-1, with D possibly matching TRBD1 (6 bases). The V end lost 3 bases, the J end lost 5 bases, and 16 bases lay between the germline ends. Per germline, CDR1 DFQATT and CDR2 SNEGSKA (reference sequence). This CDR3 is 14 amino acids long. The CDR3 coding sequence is TGCAGTGCTAGCGGACTAGGGGGAGATACTGAAGCTTTCTTT. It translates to CSASGLGGDTEAFF.

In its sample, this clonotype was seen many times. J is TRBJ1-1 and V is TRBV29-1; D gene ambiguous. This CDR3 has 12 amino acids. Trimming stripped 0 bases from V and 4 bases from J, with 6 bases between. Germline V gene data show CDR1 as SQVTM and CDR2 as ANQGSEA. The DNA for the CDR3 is TGCAGCGTTGAAGATCTGCCCACTGAAGCTTTCTTT. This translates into CSVEDLPTEAFF.